The 17 T cell receptor beta chains below come from one sample, sequenced in a study of blood T cell repertoires in COVID-19. Produced via immunoSEQ multiplex PCR; TCRdb's table is partial and in-frame only. The sample holds about 150,000 clones, about 83% seen once. Sequencing was carried out using peripheral blood. These receptors were obtained from a man aged 25 to 40 with COVID-19, enrolled during active disease.

This chain uses TRBV2 with TRBJ1-5; D possibly corresponds to TRBD1 (5 bases). The CDR3 covers 13 residues. V was pared by 6 bases and J by 5 bases, with 11 bases between. The germline CDR1 and CDR2 sequences are SNHLY and FYNNEI. The CDR3: CASRGGRDQPQHF. In DNA form, the CDR3 reads TGTGCCAGCAGGGGGGGAAGGGATCAGCCCCAGCATTTT.

The count of this clone is one. The J gene is TRBJ1-2, the V gene TRBV28; the match to TRBD1 covers 9 bases. Germline trimming cut 10 bases from V and 8 bases from J; bases unmatched to any gene: 8. Per the germline V gene, CDR1 is MDHEN and CDR2 is SYDVKM. This CDR3 comprises 12 residues. The CDR3 bases are TGTGCCACCGGCTCGGGACAGGGAGGCTACACCTTC. This translates into CATGSGQGGYTF.

The J gene is TRBJ2-2, the V gene TRBV5-1; 7 bases agree with TRBD1. The CDR3 consists of 15 residues. CDR1 is SGHRS, CDR2 YFSETQ, per germline. The V and J ends lost 4 bases and 5 bases, in that order; junction bases with no gene match: 8. The CDR3: CASSVQGTPTGELFF. In nucleotides, the CDR3 is TGCGCCAGCAGCGTACAGGGGACCCCTACCGGGGAGCTGTTTTTT.

The V gene is TRBV3-1 (or the pseudogene TRBV3-2), the J gene TRBJ2-3, with 11 bases identical to TRBD2. The CDR3 is 16 amino acids. Germline V gene data show CDR1 as LGHDT and CDR2 as YNNKEL (reference sequence). After removal of 3 bases from V and 1 base from J, the junction contained 3 bases not matched to a gene. The CDR3 DNA reads as TGTGCCAGCAGCCAGGAGGGACTAGCGGGCACAGATACGCAGTATTTT. This translates into CASSQEGLAGTDTQYF.

The chain links TRBV7-9 to TRBJ2-3, with 9 bases matching TRBD1. With 5 bases clipped from V and 3 bases from J, the junction kept 9 bases outside the gene matches. CDR1 SEHNR and CDR2 FQNEAQ come from the germline V gene (reference sequence). The CDR3 consists of 16 residues. CDR3 bases: TGTGCCAGCAGCCGCGGCGGACAGGGGCGGACAGATACGCAGTATTTT. Protein sequence: CASSRGGQGRTDTQYF.

J is TRBJ2-7 and V is TRBV6-5; D possibly corresponds to TRBD2 (5 bases). The germline gives CDR1 MNHEY, CDR2 SVGAGI. V was pared by 5 bases and J by 5 bases, with 16 bases between. The CDR3 length is 14 residues. CDR3 loop: CASSPHGELNEQYF. The DNA of the CDR3 is TGTGCCAGCAGTCCCCACGGGGAATTAAACGAGCAGTACTTC.

This clone came up a few times. The chain carries TRBV15 and TRBJ2-1, with a tentative D call TRBD1 (5 bases). The CDR3 extends over 13 amino acids. Germline CDR1 is LNHNV and CDR2 is YYDKDF (reference sequence). Deletions cut 9 bases from V and 8 bases from J, with 17 bases between. The CDR3 DNA reads as TGTGCCACTAACAGGATTCTGTCGGATGAGCAGTTCTTC. The encoded protein is CATNRILSDEQFF.

The rearrangement uses TRBV11-2 and TRBJ1-6; D is possibly TRBD1 (5 bases). Trimming cost V 6 bases and J 2 bases, with 14 bases left between them. The CDR3 covers 16 residues. Germline CDR1 reads SGHAT; CDR2 reads FQNNGV. The CDR3 sequence is CASRSAGSAYNSPLHF. CDR3 in DNA: TGTGCCAGCAGGTCGGCAGGGTCGGCCTATAATTCACCCCTCCACTTT. Combining the CDR3 with reference TRBV11-2 and TRBJ1-6 gives the whole variable domain EAGVAQSPRYKIIEKRQSVAFWCNPISGHATLYWYQQILGQGPKLLIQFQNNGVVDDSQLPKDRFSAERLKGVDSTLKIQPAKLEDSAVYLCASRSAGSAYNSPLHFGNGTRLTVT.

A note on this clone: A much larger clone differs by one base, so this may be a read error. The DNA is omitted, as the CDR3 cannot be located on it reliably, and the CDR3 follows TCRdb's listing. The CDR3: CASRFGQGASYGYTF. The V gene is TRBV12-2, the J gene TRBJ1-2; no check of the table's D call, TRBD1, against the DNA was made. TRBV12-2 is a known pseudogene. The CDR3 has 15 residues if both end residues are counted.

This rearrangement joins TRBV5-6 to TRBJ2-5, with unresolved D. The CDR3 extends over 12 amino acids. V was pared by 0 bases and J by 5 bases, with 5 bases between. Germline assignment: CDR1 SGHDT and CDR2 YYEEEE. The CDR3 DNA reads as TGTGCCAGCAGCTTGGCCGGGGAGACCCAGTACTTC. Encoded protein: CASSLAGETQYF.

The chain carries TRBV5-5 and TRBJ2-7; 9 bases match TRBD1. V was pared by 3 bases and J by 6 bases, with 13 bases of the junction left unmatched. The length of the CDR3 is 16 residues. Per the germline V gene, CDR1 is SGHKS and CDR2 is YYEKEE (reference sequence). The CDR3: CASSSPLQGASFEQYF. In DNA, the CDR3 is TGTGCCAGCAGCTCGCCCCTACAGGGGGCTTCGTTCGAGCAGTACTTC.

The chain couples TRBV28 to TRBJ1-1, with TRBD1 as a possible D gene (5 bases). Per germline, CDR1 MDHEN and CDR2 SYDVKM. This CDR3 contains 15 residues. Trimming cost V 9 bases and J 0 bases, with 17 bases left between them. For the CDR3, the DNA is TGTGCCAGTAAAATCACAGGCGAGATGAACACTGAAGCTTTCTTT. Translation gives CASKITGEMNTEAFF.

This chain joins TRBV28 and TRBJ2-4, with D perhaps TRBD1 (6 bases). The V end lost 4 bases, the J end lost 0 bases, and 16 bases lay between the germline ends. The germline V gene encodes CDR1 MDHEN and CDR2 SYDVKM. This CDR3 is built from 17 residues. The CDR3 bases are TGTGCCAGCAGTTCCTTGGACAGCCTCCTAGCCAAAAACATTCAGTACTTC. The encoded protein is CASSSLDSLLAKNIQYF.

The chain combines TRBV9 with TRBJ1-1, with 7 bases identical to TRBD1. The germline V gene has CDR1 SGDLS and CDR2 YYNGEE. J was trimmed by 0 bases and V by 3 bases; bases with no gene match: 5. The CDR3 is made up of 15 amino acids. The CDR3 bases are TGTGCCAGCAGCGAGGGGGACAGACTGAACACTGAAGCTTTCTTT. Translated, it gives CASSEGDRLNTEAFF.

The rearrangement uses TRBV20-1 and TRBJ2-7, with TRBD1 as a possible D gene (5 bases). The CDR3 contains 11 residues. Germline V gene data show CDR1 as DFQATT and CDR2 as SNEGSKA (reference sequence). V lost 7 bases to trimming and J lost 5 bases, with 12 bases between them. The CDR3 DNA reads as TGCAGTGTGCGGACAACCCACGAGCAGTACTTC. Its translation: CSVRTTHEQYF.

On this clone itself: Other DNA sequences from this sample encode an identical CDR3 as well. The rearrangement uses TRBV20-1 and TRBJ2-1; D is unresolved. Germline V gives CDR1 DFQATT, CDR2 SNEGSKA (reference sequence). This CDR3 region has 10 residues. The germline V and J ends were trimmed by 6 bases and 7 bases, with 7 bases remaining between them. In nucleotides, the CDR3 is TGCAGTGCGTCGAGGAATGAGCAGTTCTTC. Encoded protein: CSASRNEQFF.

A few counts support this clone. The V call is TRBV18, the J call TRBJ2-1, with D hard to call. The V gene lost 4 bases and the J gene lost 5 bases, with 3 bases spanning the gap. Per the germline V gene, CDR1 is KGHSH and CDR2 is LQKENI. This CDR3 is 11 amino acids long. The CDR3 loop reads CASSRDNEQFF. The DNA of the CDR3 is TGTGCCAGCTCACGAGACAATGAGCAGTTCTTC. The full variable domain, completed using reference TRBV18 and TRBJ2-1, is NAGVMQNPRHLVRRRGQEARLRCSPMKGHSHVYWYRQLPEEGLKFMVYLQKENIIDESGMPKERFSAEFPKEGPSILRIQQVVRGDSAAYFCASSRDNEQFFGPGTRLTVL.